This T cell receptor beta chain is drawn from a study of shared clonotypes between healthy human individuals. Sequenced by immunoSEQ multiplex PCR; TCRdb stores in-frame clones only, minus some. The sample holds some 1.4 million clones, around 97% seen once. This clone was detected only once. This TCR derives from a man aged 30-40 years in good health. Sequencing was carried out using naive CD4+ T cells sorted from blood. Subset meaning: CD45RA+ positively selected.

CDR3: CASRPTRAVTYEQYF. The CDR3 DNA reads TGCGCCAGCAGGCCCACTCGGGCCGTTACCTACGAGCAGTACTTC. The V call is TRBV10-2, the J call TRBJ2-7, with no clear D. Per germline, CDR1 WSHSY and CDR2 SAAADI. The CDR3 is 15 amino acids. The V and J ends lost 6 bases and 2 bases respectively, with 17 bases between them.